These 30 T cell receptor beta chains originate from one sample sequenced in a study of T-cell memory formation after mild COVID-19. Via MiXCR, TCRdb re-called the 5' RACE reads, giving one row per CDR3 protein. This table has hundreds of thousands of distinct CDR3 sequences, approximately 13% appearing once. Material: PBMCs or a T cell subset sorted from them (not recorded which). These receptors originate from a man aged 18 to 30 who had mild COVID-19 (a few samples of this study predate the infection). Cell type and time point are not known.

This clonotype showed up just a few times. The rearrangement links TRBV5-1 to TRBJ2-5, with a weak D call TRBD2 (6 bases). V was trimmed by 1 base and J by 2 bases, leaving 9 bases between them. This CDR3 has 14 amino acids. Germline CDR1 and CDR2: SGHRS and YFSETQ. The CDR3 region is CASSLRLAQETQYF. For the CDR3, the DNA is TGCGCCAGCAGCTTGCGGCTAGCGCAAGAGACCCAGTACTTC.

V is TRBV12-3 or TRBV12-4 and J is TRBJ2-4, with a possible D match to TRBD1 (6 bases). The germline V and J ends were trimmed by 8 bases and 5 bases, with 16 bases remaining between them. The CDR3 runs to 14 residues. CDR3 in amino acids: CASSPGGNQNIQYF. The CDR3 DNA sequence: TGTGCCAGCTCCCCTGGGGGCAACCAAAACATTCAGTACTTC.

In this sample, this clonotype turned up a few times. The chain combines TRBV10-1 with TRBJ2-2; D gene uncertain. Germline values: CDR1 WNHNN, CDR2 SYGVQD (reference sequence). The CDR3 runs 12 residues. V was clipped by 3 bases and J by 6 bases, with 5 bases between them. The DNA of the CDR3 is TGCGCCAGCAGTGATTTTCCCGGGGAGCTGTTTTTT. It specifies CASSDFPGELFF.

This clonotype was seen only a few times. V is TRBV20-1 and J is TRBJ2-7; perhaps TRBD2 as D (5 bases). CDR1 and CDR2 (germline): DFQATT, SNEGSKA (reference sequence). CDR3 size: 12 residues. V was cut by 2 bases and J by 4 bases, with 9 bases left in between. The CDR3 protein is CSARRREYEQYF. In DNA, the CDR3 is TGCAGTGCTAGAAGAAGGGAGTACGAGCAGTACTTC.

This clonotype appeared a few times. This chain uses TRBV20-1 with TRBJ2-1, with 7 bases matching TRBD2. Trimming at V came to 5 bases and at J to 0 bases, leaving 7 bases not matched to a gene. Germline V lookup: CDR1 DFQATT, CDR2 SNEGSKA (reference sequence). The CDR3 is 15 amino acids. The CDR3 DNA reads TGCAGTGCTGTCGATTCGGGGGGCTCCTACAATGAGCAGTTCTTC. As protein: CSAVDSGGSYNEQFF.

This clonotype was observed a few times. The chain has TRBV4-1 and TRBJ1-2; D is unresolved. Per the germline V gene, CDR1 is MGHRA and CDR2 is YSYEKL. The CDR3 covers 15 residues. V was trimmed by 0 bases and J by 0 bases, leaving 8 bases between them. The CDR3 DNA sequence: TGCGCCAGCAGCCAAGAGCCGGCAGCTAACTATGGCTACACCTTC. Translated: CASSQEPAANYGYTF.

This clonotype was observed many times. This chain joins TRBV20-1 and TRBJ2-7, with D possibly matching TRBD1 (6 bases). The CDR3 runs to 14 residues. Trimming left V 4 bases short and J 4 bases short, with 17 bases between. Germline CDR1 and CDR2: DFQATT and SNEGSKA (reference sequence). CDR3 loop: CSAKQGWAPYEQYF. For the CDR3, the DNA is TGCAGTGCTAAACAGGGTTGGGCGCCATACGAGCAGTACTTC.

The chain carries TRBV20-1 and TRBJ2-2; D call uncertain. The CDR3 extends over 11 amino acids. The germline gives CDR1 DFQATT, CDR2 SNEGSKA (reference sequence). The V and J ends lost 7 bases and 1 base respectively, with 4 bases between them. As DNA, the CDR3 is TGCAGTGTCCTGAACACCGGGGAGCTGTTTTTT. Translating gives CSVLNTGELFF.

This chain uses TRBV6-2 or TRBV6-3 with TRBJ1-1, with a possible D match to TRBD1 (6 bases). Trimming shortened V by 8 bases and J by 4 bases, and 17 bases separated the two germline ends. CDR1 and CDR2 from the germline V gene are MNHEY and SVGEGT. The CDR3 covers 14 residues. The CDR3, as DNA: TGTGCCAGCCGCTTCCAGGGGTCGGGCACTGAAGCTTTCTTT. Translating it yields CASRFQGSGTEAFF.

The V call is TRBV5-1, the J call TRBJ1-5; 7 nucleotides align to TRBD1. CDR3 size: 14 residues. CDR1 is SGHRS and CDR2 is YFSETQ in the germline V gene. Unmatched junction bases numbered 1, after V lost 4 bases and J lost 0 bases. The CDR3, as DNA: TGCGCCAGCAGCACAGGGGATAGCAATCAGCCCCAGCATTTT. Amino acids: CASSTGDSNQPQHF.

This clonotype has just a few counts. This rearrangement joins TRBV6-2 or TRBV6-3 to TRBJ2-3; D gene uncertain. With 8 bases removed from V and 2 bases from J, the gap between germline ends came to 8 bases. The CDR3 is 12 amino acids. CDR1 and CDR2 from the germline V gene are MNHEY and SVGEGT. The CDR3 DNA is TGTGCCAGCGGATCGGTCACAGATACGCAGTATTTT. Translated, it gives CASGSVTDTQYF.

The table lists this clonotype with many counts. CDR3 nucleotides: TGTGCCAGCAGCTCGACTAGCGGGGGTGGAGATACGCAGTATTTT. Amino acid sequence: CASSSTSGGGDTQYF. The V and J genes are TRBV7-2 and TRBJ2-3, with 12 bases that match TRBD2. Germline CDR1 SGHTA, CDR2 FQGNSA. CDR3 size: 15 residues. Losses at the gene ends were 4 bases for V and 5 bases for J; bases not matched to a gene: 4.

The chain employs TRBV11-2 and TRBJ2-2; 9 bases are shared with TRBD2. V was pared by 5 bases and J by 3 bases, with 7 bases of the junction left unmatched. The CDR3 sequence is 16 residues long. The germline V gene has CDR1 SGHAT and CDR2 FQNNGV. This chain's CDR3 is CASSKIAGVYTGELFF. The DNA for the CDR3 is TGTGCCAGCAGCAAGATAGCGGGGGTATACACCGGGGAGCTGTTTTTT.

The chain recombines TRBV18 with TRBJ2-3; the match to TRBD1 covers 7 bases. The V gene end was trimmed by 2 bases and the J gene end by 3 bases; junction bases not matched to a gene: 8. From germline, CDR1 is KGHSH and CDR2 LQKENI. The CDR3 consists of 16 residues. The CDR3: CASSPEGQAWTDTQYF. The CDR3 DNA sequence: TGTGCCAGCTCACCAGAAGGACAGGCTTGGACAGATACGCAGTATTTT.

Written as DNA, the CDR3 is TGCGCCAGCAGCCGCACCGGGCTAGGGGAGCAGTACTTC. It is translated as CASSRTGLGEQYF. The chain uses TRBV4-3 and TRBJ2-7, with no clear D. The CDR3 totals 13 residues. The germline V gene encodes CDR1 LGHNA and CDR2 YSLEER. Trimming took off 4 bases at V and 7 bases at J, with 14 bases between the two ends.

In this sample, this clonotype turned up a few times. This chain uses TRBV5-5 with TRBJ1-3; D uncertain. The CDR3 loop spans 14 amino acids. CDR1 is SGHKS and CDR2 is YYEKEE in the germline V gene (reference sequence). Trimming shortened V by 2 bases and J by 0 bases, and 6 bases separated the two germline ends. CDR3 sequence (DNA): TGTGCCAGCAGCTTACTGATCTCTGGAAACACCATATATTTT. Translating it yields CASSLLISGNTIYF.

A few counts support this clonotype. The V call is TRBV9, the J call TRBJ2-5; no reliable D call. The V end lost 4 bases, the J end lost 5 bases, and 15 bases lay between the germline ends. The CDR3 runs to 14 residues. Germline assignment: CDR1 SGDLS and CDR2 YYNGEE. The CDR3 is CASSRNSLGETQYF. The CDR3 bases are TGTGCCAGCAGCCGCAACTCTTTGGGGGAGACCCAGTACTTC.

This clonotype occurred many times. The rearrangement uses TRBV6-6 and TRBJ1-5; no clear D gene. Germline V CDR1 and CDR2: MNHNY, SVGAGI (reference sequence). CDR3 size: 12 residues. This chain's CDR3 is CAGQSSNQPQHF. The CDR3 nucleotides are TGTGCTGGGCAGAGTAGCAATCAGCCCCAGCATTTT.

In its sample, this clonotype was seen a few times. This sequence joins TRBV10-1 and TRBJ2-1; possibly TRBD1 for D (5 bases). V lost 7 bases and J lost 5, with 24 bases in between. There are 17 residues in the CDR3. In germline, CDR1 is WNHNN, CDR2 SYGVQD (reference sequence). The CDR3 spells CASNKGIKRPPHNEQFF. The CDR3 region has the DNA TGCGCCAGCAATAAGGGGATCAAAAGGCCACCACACAATGAGCAGTTCTTC.

This clonotype was seen a handful of times. The rearrangement uses TRBV7-2 and TRBJ1-2, with 9 bases identical to TRBD1. The CDR3 sequence is 14 residues long. The V gene end was trimmed by 6 bases and the J gene end by 8 bases; junction bases not matched to a gene: 10. Germline V gene sequence: CDR1 SGHTA, CDR2 FQGNSA. This chain's CDR3 is CASRRPGQGQGYTF. CDR3 sequence (DNA): TGTGCCAGCAGACGACCGGGACAGGGTCAAGGCTACACCTTC.

This clonotype has more than one count but fewer than ten. CDR3 nucleotides: TGTGCCAGCAGCCAGACTTACGAGCAGTACTTC. This sequence encodes CASSQTYEQYF. This chain uses TRBV6-2 or TRBV6-3 with TRBJ2-7; D remains ambiguous. V was shortened by 6 bases and J by 4 bases, with 7 bases between the two germline ends. CDR3 length: 11 amino acids. Germline-derived CDR1 and CDR2 are MNHEY and SVGEGT.

This CDR3 is CASSLGGADTGELFF. CDR3 DNA: TGTGCCAGCAGCTTAGGGGGGGCTGACACCGGGGAGCTGTTTTTT. J is TRBJ2-2 and V is TRBV11-2; D may correspond to TRBD1 or TRBD2 (6 bases each). Trimming took off 1 base at V and 3 bases at J, with 9 bases between the two ends. The CDR3 covers 15 residues. Germline V CDR1 and CDR2: SGHAT, FQNNGV.

The V gene is TRBV12-3 or TRBV12-4, the J gene TRBJ1-2; no clear D. Trimming removed 0 bases from V and 4 bases from J, with 6 bases in between. This CDR3 spans 13 amino acids. The CDR3 coding sequence is TGTGCCAGCAGTTTAGCCGGAATCTATGGCTACACCTTC. Translating gives CASSLAGIYGYTF.

This clonotype has only a few counts. The chain employs TRBV10-3 and TRBJ1-2; D is possibly TRBD1 (5 bases). Germline CDR1 is ENHRY and CDR2 is SYGVKD. The CDR3 has 16 amino acids. The V and J ends lost 0 bases and 3 bases respectively, with 14 bases between them. The CDR3 bases are TGTGCCATCAGTGAGTCGATAGGAGGGGCGGACTATGGCTACACCTTC. As protein: CAISESIGGADYGYTF.

The table lists this clonotype with many counts. The chain combines TRBV12-3 or TRBV12-4 with TRBJ1-1; D is perhaps TRBD1 (5 bases). CDR3 length: 13 amino acids. Trimming removed 3 bases from V and 7 bases from J, with 12 bases in between. The DNA for the CDR3 is TGTGCCAGCAGTTTTTCGGGGGAAAATGAAGCTTTCTTT. Its protein is CASSFSGENEAFF.

This sequence joins TRBV7-6 and TRBJ1-1; D uncertain. The CDR3 loop spans 15 amino acids. Germline V lookup: CDR1 SGHVS, CDR2 FNYEAQ. The V gene lost 6 bases and the J gene lost 0 bases, with 14 bases spanning the gap. The chain's CDR3 is CASSSSVQLNTEAFF. As DNA, the CDR3 is TGTGCCAGCAGTTCCTCGGTACAGCTGAACACTGAAGCTTTCTTT.

This clonotype was detected only a few times. The chain uses TRBV6-5 and TRBJ2-7, with D perhaps assigned TRBD1 or TRBD2 (5 bases each). Trimming stripped 8 bases from V and 6 bases from J, with 11 bases between. Germline V gene data show CDR1 as MNHEY and CDR2 as SVGAGI. The CDR3 loop spans 11 amino acids. The DNA of the CDR3 is TGTGCCAGCCGTCGGGGCTCCGAGCAGTACGTC. Residues: CASRRGSEQYV.

In its sample, this clonotype was seen a few times. V usage is TRBV12-3 or TRBV12-4 and J usage is TRBJ2-3, with a possible D match to TRBD2 (6 bases). The CDR3 consists of 15 residues. V lost 2 bases to trimming and J lost 5 bases, with 14 bases between them. The CDR3 DNA is TGTGCCAGCAGTTTAACCGGGGGTGGGGGAGATACGCAGTATTTT. It encodes CASSLTGGGGDTQYF.

The V and J genes are TRBV4-2 and TRBJ2-1; the match to TRBD2 covers 14 bases. In germline, CDR1 is LGHNA, CDR2 YNFKEQ. V lost 2 bases and J lost 0; bases outside the gene matches: 6. CDR3 size: 19 residues. CDR3 sequence: CASSQPGLAGAHSYNEQFF. The CDR3 DNA sequence: TGTGCCAGCAGCCAACCGGGACTAGCGGGGGCCCACTCCTACAATGAGCAGTTCTTC.

The chain uses TRBV5-1 and TRBJ1-4; perhaps TRBD1 as D (5 bases). The V gene lost 4 bases and the J gene lost 2 bases, with 15 bases spanning the gap. Germline values: CDR1 SGHRS, CDR2 YFSETQ. The CDR3 runs to 16 residues. The CDR3, as DNA: TGCGCCAGCAGCCTAGGGACCGGTGGGACTAATGAAAAACTGTTTTTT. Its translation is CASSLGTGGTNEKLFF.